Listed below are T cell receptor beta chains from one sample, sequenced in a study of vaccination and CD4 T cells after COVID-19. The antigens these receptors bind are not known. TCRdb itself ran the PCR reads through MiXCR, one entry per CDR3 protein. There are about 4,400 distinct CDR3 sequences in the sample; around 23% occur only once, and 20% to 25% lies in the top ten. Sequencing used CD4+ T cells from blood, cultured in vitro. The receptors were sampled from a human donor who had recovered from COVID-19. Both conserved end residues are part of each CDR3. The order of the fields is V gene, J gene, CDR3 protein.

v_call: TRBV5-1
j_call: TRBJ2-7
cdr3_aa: CASSLPGLGEQYF

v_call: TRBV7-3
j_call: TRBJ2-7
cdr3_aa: CASSLKGGYEQYF

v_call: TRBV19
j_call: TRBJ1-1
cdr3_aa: CATAQGAVEAFF

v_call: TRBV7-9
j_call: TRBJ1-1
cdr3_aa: CASSLQGTNTEAFF

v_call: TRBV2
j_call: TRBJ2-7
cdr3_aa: CASRHRDNSYEQYF

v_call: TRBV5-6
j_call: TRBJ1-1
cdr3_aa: CASSLGGRAFF

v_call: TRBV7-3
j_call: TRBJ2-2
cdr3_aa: CASSLTNTGELFF

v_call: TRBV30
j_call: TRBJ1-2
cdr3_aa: CAWSVPTGFNYGYTF

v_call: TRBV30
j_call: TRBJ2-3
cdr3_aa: CAWSVPGTSGGDTQYF

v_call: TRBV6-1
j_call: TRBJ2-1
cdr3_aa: CASSHLWGGSGNEQFF

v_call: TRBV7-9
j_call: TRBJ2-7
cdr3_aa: CASSLGVRQGSSYEQYF

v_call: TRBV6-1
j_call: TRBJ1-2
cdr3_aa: CASSPRQAIFDGYTF

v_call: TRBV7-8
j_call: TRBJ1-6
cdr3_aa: CASSLVSVGGSNSPLHF

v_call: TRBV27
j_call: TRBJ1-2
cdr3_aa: CASSLKGSSYGYTF

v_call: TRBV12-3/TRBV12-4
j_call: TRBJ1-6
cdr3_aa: CASSSPVPGPNSPLHF

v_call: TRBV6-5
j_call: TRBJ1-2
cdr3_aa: CASSYMGRSGYTF

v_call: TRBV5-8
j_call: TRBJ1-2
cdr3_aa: CASSSINRDYNGYTF

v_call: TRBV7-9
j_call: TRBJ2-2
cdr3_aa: CASSLALGTGELFF

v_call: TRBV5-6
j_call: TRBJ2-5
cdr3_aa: CASSFIESSEETQYF

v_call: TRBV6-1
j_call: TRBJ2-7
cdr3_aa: CATVEDRRNEQYF

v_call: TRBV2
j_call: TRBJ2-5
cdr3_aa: CASSVVGGGGETQYF

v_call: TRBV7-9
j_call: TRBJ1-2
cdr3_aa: CASSQGYRDYGYTF

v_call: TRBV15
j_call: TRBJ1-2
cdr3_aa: CATSKDIANYGYTF

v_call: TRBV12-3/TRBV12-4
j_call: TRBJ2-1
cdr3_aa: CASSGTLTGEQFF

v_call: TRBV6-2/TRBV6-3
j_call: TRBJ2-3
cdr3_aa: CASKDWGIDTQYF

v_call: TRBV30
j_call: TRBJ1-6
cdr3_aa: CAWQGRGSSYRPLHF

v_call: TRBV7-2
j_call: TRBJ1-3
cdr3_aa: CASSPGPGRGEGNTIYF

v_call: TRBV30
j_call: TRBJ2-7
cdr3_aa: CAWSPGEGYEQYF

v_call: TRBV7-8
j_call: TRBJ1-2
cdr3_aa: CASSSTSVYTF

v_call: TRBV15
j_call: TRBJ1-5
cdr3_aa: CATSRDNRGWQPQHF

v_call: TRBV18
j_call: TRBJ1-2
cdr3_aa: CASSPREFTYGYTF

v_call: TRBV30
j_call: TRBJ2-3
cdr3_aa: CAWSVLRGSDTQYF

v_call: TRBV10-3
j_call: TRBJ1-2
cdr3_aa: CAISLGRGARDGYTF

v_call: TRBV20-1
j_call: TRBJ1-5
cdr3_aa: CSASGGYYNQPQHF